One and the same sample provided the 31 T cell receptor beta chains below, sequenced in a study of response to subunit inactivated influenza vaccine. TCRdb called the RT-PCR reads again in MiXCR, with one record for every CDR3 protein. The sample records 600,000 to 850,000 distinct CDR3 sequences, around 15% being singletons. The source was PBMCs from blood, collected 14 to 15 days before vaccination. The receptors stem from a man aged 45-65 years who received an inactivated influenza vaccine.

This chain links TRBV4-3 with TRBJ1-1; 7 nucleotides align to TRBD1. V lost 3 bases to trimming and J lost 4 bases; unmatched junction nucleotides: 11. CDR1 and CDR2 from the germline V gene are LGHNA and YSLEER. The CDR3 has 16 amino acids. The CDR3, as DNA: TGCGCCAGCAGCCAGCACTTAAGGGGGCGCGGCACTGAAGCTTTCTTT. Protein sequence: CASSQHLRGRGTEAFF.

This clonotype was seen a few times. The chain couples TRBV7-9 to TRBJ2-3; 13 bases align to TRBD2. Germline V gives CDR1 SEHNR, CDR2 FQNEAQ (reference sequence). The V gene end was trimmed by 5 bases and the J gene end by 7 bases; junction bases not matched to a gene: 12. The CDR3 contains 17 residues. CDR3 residues: CASSPRPLAGGLYTQYF. For the CDR3, the DNA is TGTGCCAGCAGCCCAAGGCCACTAGCGGGGGGGCTCTATACGCAGTATTTT. Based on the CDR3 plus reference TRBV7-9 and TRBJ2-3, the full variable domain is DTGVSQNPRHKITKRGQNVTFRCDPISEHNRLYWYRQTLGQGPEFLTYFQNEAQLEKSRLLSDRFSAERPKGSFSTLEIQRTEQGDSAMYLCASSPRPLAGGLYTQYFGPGTRLTVL.

The sample holds a few counts of this clonotype. The chain recombines TRBV25-1 with TRBJ2-3, with 10 bases fitting TRBD2. The V and J ends lost 1 base and 3 bases, in that order; junction bases with no gene match: 7. The CDR3 extends over 17 amino acids. CDR1 MGHDK and CDR2 SYGVNS come from the germline V gene. In nucleotides, the CDR3 is TGTGCCAGCAGTGAATTGAGCGGGAGGGCCGGAACAGATACGCAGTATTTT. Protein: CASSELSGRAGTDTQYF.

Ten or more counts support this clonotype. The V and J genes are TRBV7-8 and TRBJ2-1; 11 bases line up with TRBD1. The CDR3 loop spans 14 amino acids. CDR1 and CDR2 from the germline V gene are SGHVS and FQNEAQ. With V trimmed by 4 bases and J by 7 bases, 3 bases remained unmatched. CDR3 residues: CASSYRDRGNEQFF. The CDR3, as DNA: TGTGCCAGCAGCTACCGGGACAGGGGGAATGAGCAGTTCTTC.

The chain has TRBV15 and TRBJ2-3; D may be TRBD2 (6 bases). The CDR3 covers 19 residues. Germline-derived CDR1 and CDR2 are LNHNV and YYDKDF (reference sequence). Between the trimmed V and J ends, which lost 3 bases and 0 bases, there was a span of 22 bases. DNA for the CDR3: TGTGCCACCAGCAGTAGTTACCAGGGAGTAGCGGCTAGCACAGATACGCAGTATTTT. It encodes CATSSSYQGVAASTDTQYF.

The chain recombines TRBV12-3 or TRBV12-4 with TRBJ2-7, with 11 bases identical to TRBD2. The CDR3 contains 16 residues. V was pared by 3 bases and J by 3 bases, with 7 bases of the junction left unmatched. CDR3 residues: CASSFLAGGTFYEQYF. In nucleotides, the CDR3 is TGTGCCAGCAGTTTCCTAGCGGGGGGTACTTTCTACGAGCAGTACTTC.

This clonotype has more than one count but fewer than ten. The J gene is TRBJ2-2, the V gene TRBV12-3 or TRBV12-4, with D possibly matching TRBD1 (6 bases). CDR3 length equals 15 residues. V lost 5 bases, J lost 5 bases, and 15 bases lay in between. For the CDR3, the DNA is TGTGCCAGCAGTATGTGGGCAGGGGTAACCGGGGAGCTGTTTTTT. Translation: CASSMWAGVTGELFF.

This clonotype was seen many times. J is TRBJ2-5 and V is TRBV5-1; D possibly corresponds to TRBD1 (6 bases). The CDR3 is 14 amino acids. Trimming removed 6 bases at V and 7 bases at J, with 19 bases between. The V gene's germline CDR1 is SGHRS and CDR2 YFSETQ. CDR3 sequence: CASKTGTRMATQYF. The CDR3 DNA follows: TGCGCCAGCAAGACGGGGACAAGAATGGCGACCCAGTACTTC.

This clonotype came up a few times. The CDR3: CASRSEDEQFF. The CDR3 nucleotides are TGTGCCAGCAGGTCCGAGGATGAGCAGTTCTTC. This chain links TRBV2 with TRBJ2-1; D call uncertain. The CDR3 is 11 residues long. Germline V CDR1 and CDR2: SNHLY, FYNNEI. Trimming removed 6 bases from V and 8 bases from J, with 8 bases in between.

This chain links TRBV12-3 or TRBV12-4 with TRBJ1-5; 9 bases align to TRBD1. With 0 bases clipped from V and 7 bases from J, the junction kept 7 bases outside the gene matches. The CDR3 is 16 residues long. CDR3 sequence reads: CASSLAGQGMRQPQHF. CDR3 DNA: TGTGCCAGCAGTTTAGCCGGACAGGGGATGCGGCAGCCCCAGCATTTT.

Only one count was recorded for this clonotype. The chain couples TRBV20-1 to TRBJ2-3, with 7 bases identical to TRBD2. The junction had 7 bases not matched to a gene; V was cut back by 0 bases and J by 1 base. The CDR3 is made up of 16 amino acids. CDR1 is DFQATT and CDR2 is SNEGSKA in the germline V gene (reference sequence). CDR3 in amino acids: CSARDPAGPGTDTQYF. In DNA form, the CDR3 reads TGCAGTGCTAGAGATCCAGCGGGGCCTGGCACAGATACGCAGTATTTT.

The chain recombines TRBV28 with TRBJ2-3, with D perhaps TRBD1 (6 bases). The CDR3 length is 15 residues. The germline CDR1 and CDR2 sequences are MDHEN and SYDVKM. The ends were cut back, 5 bases at V and 0 bases at J, with 12 bases in the middle. CDR3 DNA: TGTGCCAGCAGTCCTGGGGGCCCTAGCACAGATACGCAGTATTTT. As protein: CASSPGGPSTDTQYF.

Only a few counts were recorded for this clonotype. The V gene is TRBV10-3, the J gene TRBJ2-2; D is unclear. V was clipped by 4 bases and J by 7 bases, with 4 bases between them. Germline V gene data show CDR1 as ENHRY and CDR2 as SYGVKD. The CDR3 covers 11 residues. The CDR3: CAISVGGELFF. The DNA for the CDR3 is TGTGCCATCAGTGTTGGCGGGGAGCTGTTTTTT.

This clonotype came up many times. J is TRBJ2-5 and V is TRBV10-3; maybe TRBD2 (5 bases). The CDR3 contains 14 residues. Trimming left V 0 bases short and J 2 bases short, with 7 bases between. Germline CDR1 is ENHRY and CDR2 is SYGVKD. CDR3 region: CAISESSGQETQYF. Here the CDR3 DNA reads TGTGCCATCAGTGAGTCTTCGGGGCAAGAGACCCAGTACTTC.

The V and J genes are TRBV20-1 and TRBJ2-7; TRBD2 might be the D (5 bases). V was trimmed by 1 base and J by 0 bases, leaving 16 bases between them. Germline CDR1 DFQATT, CDR2 SNEGSKA (reference sequence). The CDR3 is 16 amino acids. CDR3 residues: CSARAVLEGFSYEQYF. The CDR3 bases are TGCAGTGCTAGAGCTGTTTTAGAGGGATTCTCCTACGAGCAGTACTTC.

The chain carries TRBV20-1 and TRBJ2-1; maybe TRBD2 (5 bases). Per germline, CDR1 DFQATT and CDR2 SNEGSKA (reference sequence). The CDR3 consists of 14 residues. V was cut by 7 bases and J by 0 bases, with 13 bases left in between. The CDR3 reads CSVSWRSSYNEQFF. For the CDR3, the DNA is TGCAGTGTTTCATGGAGGAGCTCCTACAATGAGCAGTTCTTC.

The CDR3 coding sequence is TGTGCCAGCAGTTACGGGGGATCTTGGTATGAGCAGTTCTTC. It is translated as CASSYGGSWYEQFF. This sequence joins TRBV28 and TRBJ2-1; a possible D gene is TRBD2 (6 bases). V lost 4 bases and J lost 8, with 15 bases in between. The germline gives CDR1 MDHEN, CDR2 SYDVKM. The CDR3 totals 14 residues.

V and J are TRBV6-2 or TRBV6-3 and TRBJ2-2, with 9 nucleotides matching TRBD2. The J segment lost 7 bases and the V segment lost 4 bases, leaving 4 bases of the junction unmatched. Germline CDR1 reads MNHEY; CDR2 reads SVGEGT. The CDR3 extends over 14 amino acids. CDR3 coding DNA: TGTGCCAGCAGTTCGGGGACTAGCCACGGGGAGCTGTTTTTT. Translated, it gives CASSSGTSHGELFF.

The chain employs TRBV7-6 and TRBJ2-5, with 9 positions matching TRBD1. The CDR3 covers 17 residues. Unmatched junction bases numbered 15, after V lost 5 bases and J lost 5 bases. Per the germline V gene, CDR1 is SGHVS and CDR2 is FNYEAQ. The chain's CDR3 is CASSREGMTGGGETQYF. DNA for the CDR3: TGTGCCAGCAGCCGAGAAGGAATGACAGGGGGAGGGGAGACCCAGTACTTC.

This clonotype appeared a few times. This chain links TRBV29-1 with TRBJ2-4; possibly TRBD1 or TRBD2 for D (5 bases each). Between the trimmed V and J ends, which lost 6 bases and 1 base, there was a span of 10 bases. Per germline, CDR1 SQVTM and CDR2 ANQGSEA. The CDR3 loop spans 13 amino acids. This CDR3 reads CSVLREAKNIQYF. The DNA for the CDR3 is TGCAGCGTCCTCAGGGAGGCCAAAAACATTCAGTACTTC.

This clonotype showed up just a few times. The chain's CDR3 is CAWSRIGSYQETQYF. The CDR3 DNA reads TGTGCCTGGAGTAGGATCGGATCGTACCAAGAGACCCAGTACTTC. J is TRBJ2-5 and V is TRBV30; D is ambiguous. The CDR3 spans 15 residues. In germline, CDR1 is GTSNPN, CDR2 SVGIG (reference sequence). V was cut by 2 bases and J by 0 bases, with 13 bases left in between.

The rearrangement links TRBV7-9 to TRBJ1-3, with D possibly matching TRBD1 (6 bases). CDR3 length: 16 residues. Germline CDR1 and CDR2: SEHNR and FQNEAQ (reference sequence). The V end was cut by 5 bases, the J end by 0 bases, with 14 bases between. CDR3 nucleotide sequence: TGTGCCAGCAGCCTCGAGGGGGGGCACTCTGGAAACACCATATATTTT. This sequence encodes CASSLEGGHSGNTIYF.

The table lists this clonotype with many counts. The gene calls are TRBV9 and TRBJ2-1; D is possibly TRBD1 or TRBD2 (5 bases each). Germline lookup yields CDR1 SGDLS and CDR2 YYNGEE. V dropped 5 bases and J dropped 7 bases, with 19 bases sitting between them. The length of the CDR3 is 15 residues. CDR3 residues: CASSPRDQPGNEQFF. The CDR3 DNA follows: TGTGCCAGCAGTCCCCGGGACCAACCAGGGAATGAGCAGTTCTTC.

This clonotype was seen repeatedly, ten times or more. The CDR3 spells CASSLNGAFQETQYF. DNA for the CDR3: TGTGCCAGCAGCTTAAATGGGGCGTTCCAAGAGACCCAGTACTTC. The chain is built from TRBV7-2 and TRBJ2-5, with D possibly being TRBD1 (5 bases). The CDR3 runs to 15 residues. V was pared by 2 bases and J by 1 base, with 11 bases between. The germline V gene has CDR1 SGHTA and CDR2 FQGNSA.

This clonotype occurred a few times. The V and J genes are TRBV19 and TRBJ2-1, with D possibly matching TRBD1 (6 bases). CDR3 size: 15 residues. V shed 3 bases and J shed 1 base, with 10 bases lying between them. The germline gives CDR1 LNHDA, CDR2 SQIVND (reference sequence). The CDR3 reads CASSIQGGSYNEQFF. DNA of the CDR3: TGTGCCAGTAGTATTCAAGGGGGTTCCTACAATGAGCAGTTCTTC.

This clonotype was detected a few times. The V gene is TRBV6-2 or TRBV6-3, the J gene TRBJ2-3; no clear D gene. The V gene's germline CDR1 is MNHEY and CDR2 SVGEGT. Trimming cost V 8 bases and J 7 bases, with 10 bases left between them. This CDR3 comprises 11 residues. CDR3 protein: CASENLYTQYF. The CDR3 coding sequence is TGTGCCAGCGAGAATCTCTATACGCAGTATTTT.

This chain uses TRBV20-1 with TRBJ1-5; D is ambiguous. CDR1 and CDR2 from the germline V gene are DFQATT and SNEGSKA (reference sequence). The V end lost 5 bases, the J end lost 4 bases, and 15 bases lay between the germline ends. The CDR3 loop spans 14 amino acids. Here the CDR3 reads CSAHQVGPNQPQHF. The DNA for the CDR3 is TGCAGTGCTCACCAGGTTGGCCCGAATCAGCCCCAGCATTTT.

This clonotype was seen only once. The chain joins TRBV7-9 to TRBJ2-1; D is perhaps TRBD1 (5 bases). Germline loops: CDR1 SEHNR, CDR2 FQNEAQ (reference sequence). The V end was cut by 1 base, the J end by 6 bases, with 13 bases between. This CDR3 is built from 15 residues. CDR3 protein: CASSLVQGLTNEQFF. CDR3 nucleotide sequence: TGTGCCAGCAGCTTAGTTCAGGGCTTGACCAATGAGCAGTTCTTC.

This clonotype has a handful of counts. The chain joins TRBV6-2 or TRBV6-3 to TRBJ1-5, with D unclear. The CDR3 covers 13 residues. Per germline, CDR1 MNHEY and CDR2 SVGEGT. Trimming shortened V by 6 bases and J by 5 bases, and 11 bases separated the two germline ends. The CDR3 DNA sequence: TGTGCCAGCAGCATAAACACCCATCAGCCCCAGCATTTT. This codes for CASSINTHQPQHF.

The chain recombines TRBV6-1 with TRBJ2-7; D not certain. Germline V gene lookup returns CDR1 MNHNS and CDR2 SASEGT. The V end lost 0 bases, the J end lost 4 bases, and 7 bases lay between the germline ends. The CDR3 has 13 amino acids. CDR3 residues: CASSEAEPYEQYF. The CDR3 bases are TGTGCCAGCAGTGAAGCGGAGCCATACGAGCAGTACTTC.

This chain connects TRBV9 to TRBJ2-2; D remains ambiguous. Trimming pared 2 bases from V and 7 bases from J, leaving 3 bases between. The CDR3 length is 11 residues. In germline, CDR1 is SGDLS, CDR2 YYNGEE. CDR3: CASSVYGELFF. The CDR3, as DNA: TGTGCCAGCAGCGTTTACGGGGAGCTGTTTTTT.